Listed below are T cell receptor beta chains from one sample, sequenced in a study of cytomegalovirus exposure and HLA in healthy donors. Sequencing used immunoSEQ multiplex PCR; TCRdb keeps in-frame clones, though not all of them. The data show about 100,000 clones, 75% seen once. Sequenced: PBMCs. Every receptor here comes from a middle-aged man in good health and CMV-seronegative. CDR3s include the opening cysteine and the closing phenylalanine or tryptophan. A D gene is named only where the DNA matches it firmly.

d_call	j_call	v_call	cdr3_aa	cdr3_nt
TRBD1	TRBJ1-5	TRBV5-1	CASSQTGGGQPQHF	TGCGCCAGCAGCCAGACAGGGGGCGGGCAGCCCCAGCATTTT
TRBD2	TRBJ2-1	TRBV5-4	CASTEGLAARMQFF	TGTGCCAGCACCGAGGGCCTAGCGGCCCGGATGCAGTTCTTC
TRBD1	TRBJ1-2	TRBV11-2	CASSPTRDRWGANYGYTF	TGTGCCAGCAGCCCTACCCGGGACAGGTGGGGAGCTAACTATGGCTACACCTTC
TRBD1	TRBJ1-1	TRBV27	CASSPLPGQVNTEAFF	TGTGCCAGCAGTCCGCTACCGGGACAGGTGAACACTGAAGCTTTCTTT
TRBD1	TRBJ2-1	TRBV13	CASSLEGQGTYNEQFF	TGTGCCAGCAGCTTAGAGGGACAGGGGACCTACAATGAGCAGTTCTTC
-	TRBJ1-1	TRBV2	CASSAGQSIMLRTEAFF	TGTGCCAGCAGCGCCGGACAGTCCATCATGTTGAGGACTGAAGCTTTCTTT
-	TRBJ1-5	TRBV7-2	CASSLGGLGIDQPQHF	TGTGCCAGCAGCTTAGGGGGACTAGGGATTGATCAGCCCCAGCATTTT
-	TRBJ1-4	TRBV5-5	CASSLRATNEKLFF	TGTGCCAGCAGCTTAAGAGCAACTAATGAAAAACTGTTTTTT
TRBD1	TRBJ1-4	TRBV18	CASSPGSGTAYEKLFF	TGTGCCAGCTCACCGGGATCCGGGACAGCTTATGAAAAACTGTTTTTT
TRBD1	TRBJ2-7	TRBV18	CASSPKDRAEQYF	TGTGCCAGCTCACCTAAGGACAGGGCCGAGCAGTACTTC
TRBD1	TRBJ1-2	TRBV5-4	CASSIMRTGGGYTF	TGTGCCAGCAGCATCATGAGGACAGGGGGTGGCTACACCTTC
-	TRBJ2-7	TRBV5-1	CASSSQGPPYEQYF	TGCGCCAGCAGCTCTCAGGGTCCTCCCTACGAGCAGTACTTC
TRBD2	TRBJ2-1	TRBV12-5	CASAPPVAGGNNEQFF	TGTGCTAGTGCCCCTCCCGTAGCGGGAGGGAACAATGAGCAGTTCTTC